These 30 T cell receptor beta chains originate from one sample sequenced in a study of T-cell memory formation after mild COVID-19. Each CDR3 protein is one row after TCRdb ran MiXCR on the 5' RACE reads. The table shows 400,000 to 550,000 distinct CDR3 sequences, with nearly 25% occurring only once. Sequenced: PBMCs or a T cell subset sorted from them (not recorded which). The source is an adult woman who had mild COVID-19 (a few samples of this study predate the infection). Cell type and time point are not known.

V and J are TRBV30 and TRBJ1-1, with 8 bases that match TRBD1. V dropped 2 bases and J dropped 2; count of bases not matched to a gene: 10. Germline CDR1 reads GTSNPN; CDR2 reads SVGIG (reference sequence). The CDR3 length is 16 residues. The DNA of the CDR3 is TGTGCCTGGAGTCCCCTCTCAGGGGGCCGTAACACTGAAGCTTTCTTT. Its translation is CAWSPLSGGRNTEAFF.

This clonotype occurred a few times. The V and J genes are TRBV12-3 or TRBV12-4 and TRBJ2-3; TRBD2 agrees at 12 bases. Trimming removed 6 bases from V and 5 bases from J; junction bases left unmatched: 9. This CDR3 comprises 16 residues. The CDR3 DNA reads as TGTGCCAGCAGGAGCGGACTAGCGGGATCGGTAGATACGCAGTATTTT. It specifies CASRSGLAGSVDTQYF.

This clonotype was seen more than once but under ten times. This chain links TRBV10-3 with TRBJ2-3; 14 bases fit TRBD2. V shed 4 bases, J shed 3 bases, and the junction held 6 bases outside the gene matches. The CDR3 consists of 17 residues. In germline, CDR1 is ENHRY, CDR2 SYGVKD. CDR3 amino acids: CAISGGLAGDRTDTQYF. The CDR3 nucleotides read TGTGCCATCAGTGGGGGACTAGCGGGAGACCGGACAGATACGCAGTATTTT.

This rearrangement joins TRBV14 to TRBJ2-7; D remains ambiguous. The CDR3 length is 13 residues. V lost 2 bases and J lost 3, with 8 bases in between. Germline CDR1 reads SGHDN; CDR2 reads FVKESK. This chain's CDR3 is CASSQLLYYEQYF. CDR3 DNA sequence: TGTGCCAGCAGCCAACTCCTCTACTACGAGCAGTACTTC.

The CDR3 reads CASSAQGLAGGTEQYF. In DNA form, the CDR3 reads TGTGCCAGCAGCGCCCAGGGGCTAGCGGGAGGTACGGAGCAGTACTTC. The chain couples TRBV9 to TRBJ2-7; 11 bases line up with TRBD2. CDR3 length: 16 residues. Trimming cost V 3 bases and J 7 bases; bases outside gene matches: 12. In germline, CDR1 is SGDLS, CDR2 YYNGEE.

The chain employs TRBV4-1 and TRBJ2-3; D unresolved. The germline V and J ends were trimmed by 6 bases and 6 bases, with 16 bases remaining between them. Germline values: CDR1 MGHRA, CDR2 YSYEKL. CDR3 length: 14 residues. In DNA form, the CDR3 reads TGCGCCAGCAGATGGGAACTCCGTGCGGATACGCAGTATTTT. Its protein is CASRWELRADTQYF.

There are many counts of this clonotype. V usage is TRBV7-9 and J usage is TRBJ2-3, with 10 positions matching TRBD1. Germline lookup yields CDR1 SEHNR and CDR2 FQNEAQ (reference sequence). The CDR3 totals 15 residues. After removal of 3 bases from V and 1 base from J, the junction contained 1 base not matched to a gene. CDR3 DNA: TGTGCCAGCAGCTTTGGACAGGGGGGCACAGATACGCAGTATTTT. This sequence encodes CASSFGQGGTDTQYF.

The chain recombines TRBV7-2 with TRBJ2-6; D is tentatively TRBD1 or TRBD2 (5 bases each). V gave up 7 bases and J gave up 2 bases, with 18 bases separating them. Germline CDR1 is SGHTA and CDR2 is FQGNSA. This CDR3 is built from 17 residues. The CDR3 DNA follows: TGTGCCAGCAACCCGGGGCCAAGGGACGCTGGGGCCAACGTCCTGACTTTC. It translates to CASNPGPRDAGANVLTF.

The chain is built from TRBV6-2 or TRBV6-3 and TRBJ1-5, with D tentatively TRBD1 (5 bases). The V end was cut by 0 bases, the J end by 5 bases, with 17 bases between. The V gene's germline CDR1 is MNHEY and CDR2 SVGEGT. CDR3 length: 17 residues. The CDR3 protein is CASSYSGGARSHQPQHF. CDR3 in DNA: TGTGCCAGCAGTTACTCCGGTGGGGCGAGGAGTCATCAGCCCCAGCATTTT.

This clonotype has just a few counts. The chain uses TRBV29-1 and TRBJ2-7; 10 nucleotides line up with TRBD2. In germline, CDR1 is SQVTM, CDR2 ANQGSEA. The CDR3 contains 13 residues. Trimming cost V 7 bases and J 5 bases; bases outside gene matches: 8. For the CDR3, the DNA is TGCAGCGCCCTCGGGACTAGCGCAGACGAGCAGTACTTC. Translated, it gives CSALGTSADEQYF.

The chain employs TRBV10-3 and TRBJ2-5; D remains unclear. In germline, CDR1 is ENHRY, CDR2 SYGVKD. V dropped 7 bases and J dropped 5 bases, with 14 bases sitting between them. The CDR3 runs to 13 residues. CDR3 protein: CAITPNAFETQYF. The CDR3 nucleotides read TGTGCCATCACCCCTAATGCGTTCGAGACCCAGTACTTC.

The chain employs TRBV5-1 and TRBJ2-7; 8 bases map to TRBD1. The CDR3 has 17 amino acids. Losses at the gene ends were 0 bases for V and 2 bases for J; bases not matched to a gene: 10. Germline-derived CDR1 and CDR2 are SGHRS and YFSETQ. The CDR3 DNA reads as TGCGCCAGCAGCTTGGGACTACCGGGACAGGTGCCCTACGAGCAGTACTTC. Its protein is CASSLGLPGQVPYEQYF.

The V and J genes are TRBV29-1 and TRBJ2-7, with D tentatively TRBD1 (8 bases). Per the germline V gene, CDR1 is SQVTM and CDR2 is ANQGSEA. Between the trimmed V and J ends, which lost 0 bases and 4 bases, there was a span of 16 bases. The CDR3 sequence is 15 residues long. CDR3 in amino acids: CSVEDPKQGGYEQYF. The CDR3 DNA follows: TGCAGCGTTGAAGATCCAAAACAGGGGGGGTACGAGCAGTACTTC.

In its sample, this clonotype was seen many times. The chain uses TRBV5-1 and TRBJ2-7, with TRBD2 matching 9 bases. This CDR3 contains 13 residues. Germline lookup yields CDR1 SGHRS and CDR2 YFSETQ. J lost 6 bases, V lost 1 base, and 2 bases had no gene match. In DNA, the CDR3 is TGCGCCAGCAGCTTGTGGCGGGAGGGCGAGCAGTACTTC. It encodes CASSLWREGEQYF.

The chain links TRBV6-2 or TRBV6-3 to TRBJ2-4; D perhaps matches TRBD1 (6 bases). Germline V CDR1 and CDR2: MNHEY, SVGEGT. The CDR3 totals 17 residues. V was trimmed by 9 bases and J by 2 bases, leaving 23 bases between them. CDR3 region: CASYSRTTGLTKNIQYF. The CDR3 DNA is TGTGCCAGTTACTCCCGAACGACAGGACTTACCAAAAACATTCAGTACTTC.

This chain connects TRBV24-1 to TRBJ2-3, with 14 bases aligning to TRBD2. With 4 bases clipped from V and 6 bases from J, the junction kept 14 bases outside the gene matches. From germline, CDR1 is KGHDR and CDR2 SFDVKD. This CDR3 comprises 19 residues. In DNA form, the CDR3 reads TGTGCCACCAGTGACCCTGGACTAGCGGGAGGCGGTGTCTCTGATACGCAGTATTTT. Amino acid sequence: CATSDPGLAGGGVSDTQYF.

This clonotype occurred a few times. The rearrangement uses TRBV7-6 and TRBJ2-1; tentatively, D is TRBD2 (6 bases). Germline V CDR1 and CDR2: SGHVS, FNYEAQ. This CDR3 comprises 16 residues. The ends were cut back, 1 base at V and 0 bases at J, with 10 bases in the middle. The DNA for the CDR3 is TGTGCCAGCAGCTTAGTGGAGGGGAGCTCCTACAATGAGCAGTTCTTC. This codes for CASSLVEGSSYNEQFF. Using reference TRBV7-6 and TRBJ2-1 for the parts outside the CDR3, the full variable domain is GAGVSQSPRYKVTKRGQDVALRCDPISGHVSLYWYRQALGQGPEFLTYFNYEAQQDKSGLPNDRFSAERPEGSISTLTIQRTEQRDSAMYRCASSLVEGSSYNEQFFGPGTRLTVL.

This clonotype was observed a few times. An end of the junction differs from the germline gene, which may be a read error. V is TRBV7-7 and J is TRBJ2-3, with a tentative D call TRBD2 (5 bases). The CDR3 is 14 residues long. The germline V gene encodes CDR1 SSHAT and CDR2 FNYEAQ (reference sequence). The DNA for the CDR3 is TGTGCTAGCAGCTTAGTCCTGGGAGCAGATACGCAGTATTTT. Translated, it gives CASSLVLGADTQYF.

This clonotype was seen more than once but under ten times. The genes are TRBV19 and TRBJ2-7; the match to TRBD1 covers 9 bases. The ends lost 6 bases at V and 5 bases at J; junction bases unmatched: 2. Germline V gives CDR1 LNHDA, CDR2 SQIVND (reference sequence). The CDR3 loop spans 12 amino acids. CDR3 coding DNA: TGTGCCAGTAGAAGGACAGGGGACGAGCAGTACTTC. It specifies CASRRTGDEQYF.

This clonotype has more than one count but fewer than ten. CDR3 bases: TGCGCCAGCAGCCTGGGGTGGGGGGCAGGAAGCACAGATACGCAGTATTTT. Residues: CASSLGWGAGSTDTQYF. The chain is built from TRBV5-1 and TRBJ2-3; tentatively, D is TRBD1 or TRBD2 (6 bases each). The CDR3 loop spans 17 amino acids. The germline gives CDR1 SGHRS, CDR2 YFSETQ. Trimming took 4 bases from V and 0 from J, leaving 18 bases between them.

This chain links TRBV18 with TRBJ1-3; D unclear. Germline V gene data show CDR1 as KGHSH and CDR2 as LQKENI. Trimming took 3 bases from V and 9 from J, leaving 12 bases between them. This CDR3 region has 13 residues. Here the CDR3 DNA reads TGTGCCAGCTCACCCGGAGCCCTGGGCACCATATATTTT. Its translation is CASSPGALGTIYF.

V and J are TRBV7-2 and TRBJ2-7, with 8 bases aligning to TRBD2. Germline CDR1 and CDR2: SGHTA and FQGNSA. CDR3 length: 15 residues. The J segment lost 1 base and the V segment lost 2 bases, leaving 4 bases of the junction unmatched. This chain's CDR3 is CASSLFGLASYEQYF. The CDR3, as DNA: TGTGCCAGCAGCTTATTCGGACTAGCTTCCTACGAGCAGTACTTC.

This clonotype was picked up a small number of times. The rearrangement links TRBV3-1 to TRBJ2-3, with TRBD2 identical over 10 bases. This CDR3 has 17 residues. The germline V gene has CDR1 LGHDT and CDR2 YNNKEL (reference sequence). V trimming: 0 bases; J trimming: 4 bases; junction bases outside the gene matches: 7. CDR3 DNA: TGTGCCAGCAGCCAAGAACTCAGCGGGGGGGCTGCAGATACGCAGTATTTT. It specifies CASSQELSGGAADTQYF.

The V gene is TRBV9, the J gene TRBJ2-7; 10 bases are a match to TRBD1. Germline values: CDR1 SGDLS, CDR2 YYNGEE. The ends lost 6 bases at V and 0 bases at J; junction bases unmatched: 18. This CDR3 is built from 19 residues. The CDR3, as DNA: TGTGCCAGCATCCCCAGGGGGGGGACAGGGGCCCCCAGCTCCTACGAGCAGTACTTC. Translated: CASIPRGGTGAPSSYEQYF.

This chain uses TRBV5-6 with TRBJ2-3, with TRBD2 matching over 8 bases. V lost 3 bases and J lost 2; bases outside the gene matches: 11. Germline V gene lookup returns CDR1 SGHDT and CDR2 YYEEEE. The CDR3 is 17 residues long. The CDR3 DNA reads TGTGCCAGCAGCTCCGCCTTGGACGGGAGGGCCACAGATACGCAGTATTTT. Its translation: CASSSALDGRATDTQYF.

The V gene is TRBV30, the J gene TRBJ1-1, with D perhaps matching TRBD1 (5 bases). Trimming pared 1 base from V and 11 bases from J, leaving 23 bases between. Germline lookup yields CDR1 GTSNPN and CDR2 SVGIG (reference sequence). This CDR3 spans 15 amino acids. The CDR3, as DNA: TGTGCCTGGAGTGGAAGGAGGATCCCATCAGGGTTGGCTTTCTTT. Translation gives CAWSGRRIPSGLAFF.

This clonotype has a handful of counts. This chain links TRBV14 with TRBJ1-1; no definite D call. Germline V gene data show CDR1 as SGHDN and CDR2 as FVKESK. The CDR3 has 13 amino acids. V shed 4 bases and J shed 4 bases, with 10 bases lying between them. Written as DNA, the CDR3 is TGTGCCAGCAGCCCAGGTCCTAGCACTGAAGCTTTCTTT. This encodes CASSPGPSTEAFF.

In its sample, this clonotype was seen a few times. The rearrangement uses TRBV7-3 and TRBJ2-1; 13 nucleotides agree with TRBD2. Germline values: CDR1 SGHTA, CDR2 FQGTGA. J gave up 10 bases and V 5 bases, and 8 bases lay outside the gene matches. This CDR3 has 15 residues. The CDR3 loop is CASSPGLAGDKEQFF. The CDR3 region has the DNA TGTGCCAGCAGCCCAGGACTAGCGGGGGATAAGGAGCAGTTCTTC.

This clonotype was recorded a few times. Germline is not matched at one junction end, which may reflect a read error. The CDR3 coding sequence is TGCAGTGCCCCTCCGGGACTAGCTCCAGACACGCAGTATTTT. Protein sequence: CSAPPGLAPDTQYF. This chain connects TRBV20-1 to TRBJ2-3, with 9 bases fitting TRBD2. The CDR3 totals 14 residues. Per the germline V gene, CDR1 is DFQATT and CDR2 is SNEGSKA (reference sequence).

The chain joins TRBV30 to TRBJ2-4; possible D gene TRBD1, 5 bases. In germline, CDR1 is GTSNPN, CDR2 SVGIG (reference sequence). Trimming left V 0 bases short and J 10 bases short, with 13 bases between. The CDR3 consists of 13 residues. CDR3 nucleotide sequence: TGTGCCTGGAGTGTACAAGGCCAGGGTATTCAGTACTTC. It specifies CAWSVQGQGIQYF.